Shown below are 25 T cell receptor beta chains from a single sample sequenced in a study of graft-versus-host responses after intestinal transplantation. No antigens are known for them. The method was immunoSEQ multiplex PCR; TCRdb's version includes in-frame clones alone and lacks a portion of them. The sample shows about 88,000 clones, about 91% of them seen only once. Sequenced material: unstimulated CD4+ T cells sorted from spleen or lymph node cells, taken before transplant. All receptors derive from a human donor who was the organ donor for an intestinal transplant.

This chain joins TRBV19 and TRBJ2-2; 10 bases agree with TRBD2. This CDR3 has 18 residues. Germline V gene data show CDR1 as LNHDA and CDR2 as SQIVND (reference sequence). The trim removed 1 base at V and 5 bases at J, leaving 10 bases unmatched. DNA for the CDR3: TGTGCCAGTAGTATAGGGGGGCTAGCGGGAGTCTATACCGGGGAGCTGTTTTTT. Its translation is CASSIGGLAGVYTGELFF.

The table lists this clone with a count of one. V gene TRBV30 combines with J gene TRBJ1-1; 8 bases map to TRBD1. In germline, CDR1 is GTSNPN, CDR2 SVGIG (reference sequence). The CDR3 totals 16 residues. The junction had 12 bases not matched to a gene; V was cut back by 5 bases and J by 1 base. The CDR3 loop reads CAWAPLRGRKNTEAFF. For the CDR3, the DNA is TGTGCCTGGGCACCCCTCAGGGGGCGAAAGAACACTGAAGCTTTCTTT.

This clone was recorded only once. The rearrangement uses TRBV7-9 and TRBJ2-1; the D gene is possibly TRBD1 (6 bases). This CDR3 comprises 15 residues. The V gene's germline CDR1 is SEHNR and CDR2 FQNEAQ (reference sequence). V was shortened by 1 base and J by 1 base, with 8 bases between the two germline ends. The CDR3 DNA is TGTGCCAGCAGCTTAGAACAGGGATCCTACAATGAGCAGTTCTTC. Translating it yields CASSLEQGSYNEQFF.

This chain connects TRBV5-1 to TRBJ2-7; a possible D gene is TRBD1 (6 bases). Trimming shortened V by 4 bases and J by 8 bases, and 10 bases separated the two germline ends. This CDR3 contains 11 residues. CDR1 and CDR2 from the germline V gene are SGHRS and YFSETQ. As DNA, the CDR3 is TGCGCCAGCAGCCTAGGACAGCAGCAGTACTTC. Residues: CASSLGQQQYF.

This clone was counted a single time. CDR3 sequence (DNA): TGTGCCAGCAGTTTTGAGTGGACAGGGGGAGGTACCGGGGAGCTGTTTTTT. This gives the protein CASSFEWTGGGTGELFF. The V gene is TRBV27, the J gene TRBJ2-2, with 10 bases aligning to TRBD1. The V gene's germline CDR1 is MNHEY and CDR2 SMNVEV (reference sequence). V was pared by 3 bases and J by 5 bases, with 9 bases of the junction left unmatched. There are 17 residues in the CDR3.

This sequence joins TRBV5-1 and TRBJ2-1; 11 bases line up with TRBD2. The trim removed 1 base at V and 5 bases at J, leaving 5 bases unmatched. The germline gives CDR1 SGHRS, CDR2 YFSETQ. This CDR3 spans 16 amino acids. CDR3 sequence: CASSLLTSGSHNEQFF. In DNA, the CDR3 is TGCGCCAGCAGCTTGCTCACTAGCGGGAGCCACAATGAGCAGTTCTTC. Complete variable domain (other parts from reference TRBV5-1 and TRBJ2-1): KAGVTQTPRYLIKTRGQQVTLSCSPISGHRSVSWYQQTPGQGLQFLFEYFSETQRNKGNFPGRFSGRQFSNSRSEMNVSTLELGDSALYLCASSLLTSGSHNEQFFGPGTRLTVL.

The chain joins TRBV27 to TRBJ2-3; D is undetermined. V was cut by 0 bases and J by 0 bases, with 7 bases left in between. CDR1 is MNHEY, CDR2 SMNVEV, per germline (reference sequence). The CDR3 totals 15 residues. The CDR3 loop reads CASSLSVGSTDTQYF. CDR3 coding DNA: TGTGCCAGCAGTTTATCAGTGGGCAGCACAGATACGCAGTATTTT.

The rearrangement joins TRBV5-1 to TRBJ2-5, with 9 nucleotides matching TRBD2. The CDR3 spans 18 residues. V was pared by 0 bases and J by 5 bases, with 14 bases of the junction left unmatched. Germline V CDR1 and CDR2: SGHRS, YFSETQ. The CDR3 sequence is CASSLGLAGDYWVETQYF. The CDR3, as DNA: TGCGCCAGCAGCTTGGGGTTAGCGGGAGATTATTGGGTTGAGACCCAGTACTTC. The entire variable domain, with the rest obtained from reference TRBV5-1 and TRBJ2-5, is as follows: KAGVTQTPRYLIKTRGQQVTLSCSPISGHRSVSWYQQTPGQGLQFLFEYFSETQRNKGNFPGRFSGRQFSNSRSEMNVSTLELGDSALYLCASSLGLAGDYWVETQYFGPGTRLLVL.

The rearrangement links TRBV5-6 to TRBJ2-5; 8 bases are shared with TRBD1. The germline gives CDR1 SGHDT, CDR2 YYEEEE. The CDR3 has 14 residues. Trimming removed 1 base from V and 7 bases from J; junction bases left unmatched: 6. CDR3 amino acids: CASSLHGTGGTQYF. The CDR3 nucleotides read TGTGCCAGCAGCTTGCATGGGACAGGCGGGACCCAGTACTTC.

This rearrangement joins TRBV5-1 to TRBJ2-7; weak D call: TRBD1 (6 bases). The end of the DNA aligns better with TRBJ2-5, so the J call may be wrong. The germline CDR1 and CDR2 sequences are SGHRS and YFSETQ. This CDR3 region has 14 residues. The CDR3 sequence is CASSLGGPKETQYF. The CDR3 DNA reads as TGCGCCAGCAGCTTGGGGGGGCCAAAAGAGACCCAGTACTTC.

The chain employs TRBV28 and TRBJ1-5, with D tentatively TRBD1 (5 bases). Germline loops: CDR1 MDHEN, CDR2 SYDVKM. The CDR3 consists of 15 residues. Trimming shortened V by 3 bases and J by 0 bases, and 9 bases separated the two germline ends. This CDR3 reads CASSLGGYSNQPQHF. The CDR3 DNA follows: TGTGCCAGCAGTTTGGGGGGATATAGCAATCAGCCCCAGCATTTT.

The chain carries TRBV6-1 and TRBJ1-3, with 8 bases that match TRBD1. CDR1 and CDR2 (germline): MNHNS, SASEGT. V was pared by 5 bases and J by 1 base, with 4 bases of the junction left unmatched. The CDR3 has 15 residues. The DNA of the CDR3 is TGTGCCAGCAGTTCGCGGGACAGGTCTGGAAACACCATATATTTT. It specifies CASSSRDRSGNTIYF.

J is TRBJ2-7 and V is TRBV21-1; whether TRBD1, the table's D call, matches the DNA was not checked. TRBV21-1 is recorded as a pseudogene. The CDR3 runs to 15 residues. The CDR3 bases are TGTGCCAGCAGCAAAGCGTGTAACAGAAGCTACGAGCAGTACTTC. Amino acids: CASSKACNRSYEQYF.

This chain connects TRBV6-1 to TRBJ2-7, with 10 bases identical to TRBD2. Per the germline V gene, CDR1 is MNHNS and CDR2 is SASEGT. This CDR3 spans 16 amino acids. The J segment lost 6 bases and the V segment lost 0 bases, leaving 8 bases of the junction unmatched. The CDR3 here is CASSEALSGGVPEQYF. The DNA of the CDR3 is TGTGCCAGCAGTGAAGCATTAAGCGGGGGGGTACCCGAGCAGTACTTC.

V and J are TRBV28 and TRBJ2-1; TRBD2 aligns across 8 bases. The CDR3 has 12 amino acids. Germline V gene lookup returns CDR1 MDHEN and CDR2 SYDVKM. J lost 10 bases, V lost 5 bases, and 4 bases had no gene match. CDR3 nucleotide sequence: TGTGCCAGCAGTCCTACGGGGGGGGAGCAGTTCTTC. Translating gives CASSPTGGEQFF.

The chain recombines TRBV7-2 with TRBJ1-5, with D maybe TRBD1 (5 bases). Per the germline V gene, CDR1 is SGHTA and CDR2 is FQGNSA. Trimming removed 1 base from V and 4 bases from J, with 11 bases in between. The CDR3 runs to 15 residues. CDR3 sequence: CASSLDRSLNQPQHF. CDR3 DNA: TGTGCCAGCAGCTTAGACAGGAGCTTAAATCAGCCCCAGCATTTT.

This chain uses TRBV9 with TRBJ1-3; D may be TRBD1 (6 bases). Between the trimmed V and J ends, which lost 3 bases and 1 base, there was a span of 14 bases. The CDR3 covers 16 residues. Germline CDR1 SGDLS, CDR2 YYNGEE. The CDR3 spells CASSDRTVTSGNTIYF. The CDR3 DNA reads TGTGCCAGCAGCGATCGGACAGTTACGTCTGGAAACACCATATATTTT.

J is TRBJ2-3 and V is TRBV28; TRBD2 agrees at 10 bases. CDR3 length: 16 amino acids. The V segment lost 7 bases and the J segment 5 bases; nucleotides outside the gene matches: 12. Germline V gives CDR1 MDHEN, CDR2 SYDVKM. The CDR3 protein is CASNTAGGPWGDTQYF. CDR3 sequence (DNA): TGTGCCAGCAACACAGCGGGAGGGCCGTGGGGAGATACGCAGTATTTT.

This chain connects TRBV7-9 to TRBJ2-1; TRBD1 is a possible D gene (6 bases). The V and J ends lost 3 bases and 4 bases respectively, with 16 bases between them. The CDR3 sequence is 16 residues long. Germline CDR1 reads SEHNR; CDR2 reads FQNEAQ (reference sequence). As DNA, the CDR3 is TGTGCCAGCAGCTTTGCGATGGGGGCGTTTTACAATGAGCAGTTCTTC. This gives the protein CASSFAMGAFYNEQFF.

This sequence joins TRBV6-1 and TRBJ1-2; D possibly corresponds to TRBD1 (5 bases). This CDR3 comprises 11 residues. V was cut by 4 bases and J by 13 bases, with 13 bases left in between. Per germline, CDR1 MNHNS and CDR2 SASEGT. The CDR3 nucleotides read TGTGCCAGCAGTGGCCGACAGAGGTTCACCTTC. It is translated as CASSGRQRFTF.

This clone was detected once. The chain has TRBV2 and TRBJ1-1; 9 nucleotides match TRBD1. Germline-derived CDR1 and CDR2 are SNHLY and FYNNEI. Trimming took 8 bases from V and 5 from J; bases not matched to a gene: 6. This CDR3 is 13 amino acids long. This CDR3 is CASGTGRGTEAFF. The CDR3 DNA sequence: TGTGCCAGCGGGACAGGGAGAGGTACTGAAGCTTTCTTT.

The J gene is TRBJ1-1, the V gene TRBV29-1; D remains ambiguous. CDR1 is SQVTM and CDR2 is ANQGSEA in the germline V gene. V lost 7 bases to trimming and J lost 0 bases, with 3 bases between them. The CDR3 covers 10 residues. CDR3: CSALNTEAFF. The CDR3, as DNA: TGCAGCGCTTTGAACACTGAAGCTTTCTTT.

The chain employs TRBV29-1 and TRBJ2-1; perhaps TRBD1 as D (7 bases). Germline CDR1 reads SQVTM; CDR2 reads ANQGSEA. The CDR3 is made up of 15 amino acids. V was shortened by 7 bases and J by 0 bases, with 16 bases between the two germline ends. The CDR3 sequence: CSGARQGGSYNEQFF. CDR3 in DNA: TGCAGCGGGGCACGGCAGGGGGGCTCCTACAATGAGCAGTTCTTC.

This chain's CDR3 is CASSLPTSTNEKLFF. CDR3 nucleotides: TGTGCCAGCAGTTTACCGACTTCAACTAATGAAAAACTGTTTTTT. The chain has TRBV28 and TRBJ1-4, with D uncertain. V gave up 2 bases and J gave up 0 bases, with 7 bases separating them. This CDR3 contains 15 residues. In germline, CDR1 is MDHEN, CDR2 SYDVKM.

This chain uses TRBV29-1 with TRBJ1-1; D gene unclear. Trimming left V 2 bases short and J 6 bases short, with 13 bases between. There are 13 residues in the CDR3. Germline V lookup: CDR1 SQVTM, CDR2 ANQGSEA. The CDR3 bases are TGCAGCGTTGAAAAGCGGTTACGCCCTGAAGCTTTCTTT. This encodes CSVEKRLRPEAFF. Complete variable domain (other parts from reference TRBV29-1 and TRBJ1-1): SAVISQKPSRDICQRGTSLTIQCQVDSQVTMMFWYRQQPGQSLTLIATANQGSEATYESGFVIDKFPISRPNLTFSTLTVSNMSPEDSSIYLCSVEKRLRPEAFFGQGTRLTVV.